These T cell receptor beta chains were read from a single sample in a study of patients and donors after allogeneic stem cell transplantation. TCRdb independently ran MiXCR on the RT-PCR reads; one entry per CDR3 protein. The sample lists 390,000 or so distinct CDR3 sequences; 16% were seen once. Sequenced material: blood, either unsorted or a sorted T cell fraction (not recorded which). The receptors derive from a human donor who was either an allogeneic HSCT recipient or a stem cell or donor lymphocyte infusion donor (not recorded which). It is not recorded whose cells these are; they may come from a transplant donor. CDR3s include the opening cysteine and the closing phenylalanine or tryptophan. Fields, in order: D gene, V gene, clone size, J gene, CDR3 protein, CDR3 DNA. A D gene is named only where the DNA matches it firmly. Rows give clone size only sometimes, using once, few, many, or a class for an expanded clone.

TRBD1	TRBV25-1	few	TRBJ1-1	CASSEWGDSYTEAFF	TGTGCCAGCAGTGAATGGGGGGACAGTTACACTGAAGCTTTCTTT
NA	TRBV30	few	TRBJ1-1	CAWSLPGAEAFF	TGTGCCTGGAGTCTCCCAGGGGCTGAAGCTTTCTTT
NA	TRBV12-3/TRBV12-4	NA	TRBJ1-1	CASSLNLPNTEAFF	TGTGCCAGCAGTTTGAACCTCCCGAACACTGAAGCTTTCTTT
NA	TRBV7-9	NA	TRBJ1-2	CASSLGLREPPHYGYTF	TGTGCCAGCAGCTTAGGGCTCAGGGAGCCCCCCCACTATGGCTACACCTTC
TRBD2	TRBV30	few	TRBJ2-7	CAWSVGRTRGEYEQYF	TGTGCCTGGAGTGTAGGTCGGACTAGAGGAGAATACGAGCAGTACTTC
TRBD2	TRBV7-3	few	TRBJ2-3	CASSLLAGVGTDTQYF	TGTGCCAGCAGTTTGCTAGCGGGAGTAGGCACAGATACGCAGTATTTT
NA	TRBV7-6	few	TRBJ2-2	CASSYYRASGELFF	TGTGCCAGCAGCTACTACAGGGCATCCGGGGAGCTGTTTTTT
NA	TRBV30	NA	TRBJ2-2	CAWSTGPNTGELFF	TGTGCCTGGAGTACTGGGCCGAACACCGGGGAGCTGTTTTTT
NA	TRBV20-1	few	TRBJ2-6	CSARVKAASSGANVLTF	TGCAGTGCTAGAGTCAAAGCGGCCAGCTCTGGGGCCAACGTCCTGACTTTC
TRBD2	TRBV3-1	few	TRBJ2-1	CASSQEGGLAGSAYNEQFF	TGTGCCAGCAGCCAAGAAGGGGGACTAGCGGGGTCTGCCTACAATGAGCAGTTCTTC